A single sample is the source of the 31 T cell receptor beta chains below, sequenced in a study of blood T cell repertoires in COVID-19. Some clones are missing from TCRdb's copy, which holds only in-frame ones; the method was immunoSEQ multiplex PCR. The table has approximately 210,000 clones, roughly 79% seen once. The sample comprised PBMCs or T cells enriched from blood (not recorded which). The receptors stem from a woman in her forties or fifties with acute COVID-19.

The rearrangement uses TRBV5-4 and TRBJ2-1; the D gene is possibly TRBD2 (7 bases). This CDR3 is built from 15 residues. With 0 bases removed from V and 3 bases from J, the gap between germline ends came to 10 bases. CDR1 and CDR2 from the germline V gene are SGHNT and YYREEE (reference sequence). The CDR3 bases are TGTGCCAGCAGCTTGGGGGGGGGCGACTACAATGAGCAGTTCTTC. It codes for CASSLGGGDYNEQFF.

This clone was seen only a few times. This chain uses TRBV7-2 with TRBJ1-1; possible D gene TRBD1, 6 bases. Trimming left V 6 bases short and J 4 bases short, with 12 bases between. Germline V gives CDR1 SGHTA, CDR2 FQGNSA. This CDR3 contains 13 residues. DNA for the CDR3: TGTGCCAGCAGTCTACAGGGCCCCACTGAAGCTTTCTTT. Amino acid sequence: CASSLQGPTEAFF.

This chain uses TRBV7-2 with TRBJ2-3, with 9 bases aligning to TRBD2. CDR3 length equals 17 residues. Germline V gene sequence: CDR1 SGHTA, CDR2 FQGNSA. V gave up 1 base and J gave up 0 bases; unmatched junction bases: 5. Here the CDR3 reads CASSLVPSGTSTDTQYF. The CDR3 nucleotides are TGTGCCAGCAGCTTAGTACCTAGCGGGACAAGCACAGATACGCAGTATTTT.

The rearrangement links TRBV3-1 (or the pseudogene TRBV3-2) to TRBJ2-2; D is unresolved. Looked up from germline, CDR1 is LGHDT and CDR2 is YNNKEL (reference sequence). The CDR3 consists of 16 residues. V lost 4 bases, J lost 0 bases, and 12 bases lay in between. DNA for the CDR3: TGTGCCAGCAGCCGGAACGCTCGGGCGAACACCGGGGAGCTGTTTTTT. Translation: CASSRNARANTGELFF.

This clone was counted only a few times. The rearrangement joins TRBV3-1 (or the pseudogene TRBV3-2) to TRBJ2-1; unclear D gene. V lost 2 bases and J lost 9, with 8 bases in between. The germline CDR1 and CDR2 sequences are LGHDT and YNNKEL (reference sequence). The CDR3 spans 12 residues. The CDR3 spells CASSQSVAEQFF. CDR3 in DNA: TGTGCCAGCAGCCAAAGCGTGGCTGAGCAGTTCTTC.

The chain joins TRBV4-1 to TRBJ2-1; 8 bases line up with TRBD1. With V trimmed by 3 bases and J by 8 bases, 15 bases remained unmatched. Per the germline V gene, CDR1 is MGHRA and CDR2 is YSYEKL. This CDR3 comprises 17 residues. The CDR3 DNA sequence: TGCGCCAGCAGCCAGGACACACGGACAGGGTCTGGCCATGAGCAGTTCTTC. Amino acids: CASSQDTRTGSGHEQFF.

The chain is built from TRBV12-3 or TRBV12-4 and TRBJ1-2; 7 nucleotides agree with TRBD1. The V and J ends lost 2 bases and 14 bases, in that order; junction bases with no gene match: 11. CDR3 size: 13 residues. The CDR3 coding sequence is TGTGCCAGCAGTTTAAATGAAGCAGGGGGTGGAACCTTC. This codes for CASSLNEAGGGTF.

V and J are TRBV2 and TRBJ1-4, with 7 bases lining up with TRBD1. The CDR3 extends over 13 amino acids. CDR1 and CDR2 from the germline V gene are SNHLY and FYNNEI. The V gene end was trimmed by 8 bases and the J gene end by 7 bases; junction bases not matched to a gene: 7. The CDR3 is CASLGQAFEKLFF. CDR3 nucleotide sequence: TGTGCCAGCCTAGGACAGGCCTTTGAAAAACTGTTTTTT.

The V gene is TRBV5-5, the J gene TRBJ2-7; 7 bases line up with TRBD1. Trimming removed 4 bases from V and 2 bases from J; junction bases left unmatched: 6. The CDR3 is 14 residues long. CDR1 is SGHKS, CDR2 YYEKEE, per germline (reference sequence). CDR3 protein: CASSGRTGAYEQYF. DNA of the CDR3: TGTGCCAGCAGCGGGCGGACAGGAGCCTACGAGCAGTACTTC. The full variable domain, its missing parts supplied by reference TRBV5-5 and TRBJ2-7, is DAGVTQSPTHLIKTRGQQVTLRCSPISGHKSVSWYQQVLGQGPQFIFQYYEKEERGRGNFPDRFSARQFPNYSSELNVNALLLGDSALYLCASSGRTGAYEQYFGPGTRLTVT.

The chain recombines TRBV7-2 with TRBJ2-3; 11 bases fit TRBD2. CDR1 is SGHTA and CDR2 is FQGNSA in the germline V gene. The CDR3 extends over 15 amino acids. J was trimmed by 4 bases and V by 3 bases; bases with no gene match: 3. The CDR3 DNA reads as TGTGCCAGCAGCTTTAGCGGGGGGGCTTCAGATACGCAGTATTTT. Translated, it gives CASSFSGGASDTQYF.

The J gene is TRBJ2-7, the V gene TRBV27, with a tentative D call TRBD1 (5 bases). The germline V and J ends were trimmed by 5 bases and 6 bases, with 17 bases remaining between them. Germline CDR1 and CDR2: MNHEY and SMNVEV (reference sequence). CDR3 length equals 14 residues. The CDR3 DNA sequence: TGTGCCAGCAGTCCCTCGGGCAGGGTGAGCGAGCAGTACTTC. Translation: CASSPSGRVSEQYF.

V usage is TRBV5-1 and J usage is TRBJ1-2; TRBD1 might be the D (5 bases). Trimming took off 5 bases at V and 4 bases at J, with 12 bases between the two ends. Germline loops: CDR1 SGHRS, CDR2 YFSETQ. The CDR3 is 13 residues long. The CDR3, as DNA: TGCGCCAGCAGTCCAGGGTTGGTCTATGGCTACACCTTC. This codes for CASSPGLVYGYTF.

The rearrangement joins TRBV30 to TRBJ2-5; D is undetermined. The germline CDR1 and CDR2 sequences are GTSNPN and SVGIG (reference sequence). This CDR3 is built from 12 residues. V lost 0 bases, J lost 7 bases, and 9 bases lay in between. CDR3 residues: CAWSVPPGTQYF. CDR3 DNA: TGTGCCTGGAGTGTACCCCCGGGGACCCAGTACTTC.

The chain joins TRBV28 to TRBJ2-6; 11 nucleotides line up with TRBD1. The CDR3 extends over 18 amino acids. Germline loops: CDR1 MDHEN, CDR2 SYDVKM. J lost 0 bases, V lost 6 bases, and 7 bases had no gene match. CDR3: CASSLSGQGASGANVLTF. The CDR3 DNA reads as TGTGCCAGCAGCCTCTCCGGACAGGGGGCCTCTGGGGCCAACGTCCTGACTTTC. Using reference TRBV28 and TRBJ2-6 for the parts outside the CDR3, the full variable domain is DVKVTQSSRYLVKRTGEKVFLECVQDMDHENMFWYRQDPGLGLRLIYFSYDVKMKEKGDIPEGYSVSREKKERFSLILESASTNQTSMYLCASSLSGQGASGANVLTFGAGSRLTVL.

The gene calls are TRBV4-3 and TRBJ1-4; TRBD1 matches at 7 bases. In germline, CDR1 is LGHNA, CDR2 YSLEER. Trimming took 2 bases from V and 3 from J; bases not matched to a gene: 3. The CDR3 runs 15 residues. The CDR3 bases are TGCGCCAGCAGCCAAACAGGGGCATCTAATGAAAAACTGTTTTTT. Translation gives CASSQTGASNEKLFF.

The rearrangement uses TRBV5-1 and TRBJ1-1; D call uncertain. CDR3 size: 15 residues. Germline CDR1 SGHRS, CDR2 YFSETQ. V was clipped by 4 bases and J by 1 base, with 14 bases between them. The DNA for the CDR3 is TGCGCCAGCAGCAGCCTAGGTAGCGCGAACACTGAAGCTTTCTTT. Translated: CASSSLGSANTEAFF.

V is TRBV6-2 or TRBV6-3 and J is TRBJ1-1; D is undetermined. V shed 4 bases and J shed 4 bases, with 13 bases lying between them. In germline, CDR1 is MNHEY, CDR2 SVGEGT. The CDR3 totals 14 residues. The CDR3 region is CASSLDRRGTEAFF. The CDR3 nucleotides are TGTGCCAGCAGTTTGGACCGACGGGGCACTGAAGCTTTCTTT.

The genes are TRBV6-1 and TRBJ2-2; no firm D call. Germline loops: CDR1 MNHNS, CDR2 SASEGT. This CDR3 spans 16 amino acids. Trimming removed 3 bases from V and 1 base from J, with 12 bases in between. CDR3 sequence reads: CASSDLVQLNTGELFF. The CDR3 DNA reads TGTGCCAGCAGTGACTTGGTACAGTTGAACACCGGGGAGCTGTTTTTT.

The J gene is TRBJ2-7, the V gene TRBV18; D may be TRBD2 (6 bases). From germline, CDR1 is KGHSH and CDR2 LQKENI. V was shortened by 1 base and J by 3 bases, with 10 bases between the two germline ends. There are 14 residues in the CDR3. CDR3 sequence: CASSPLAENYEQYF. In nucleotides, the CDR3 is TGTGCCAGCTCACCACTAGCGGAAAACTACGAGCAGTACTTC.

This clone came up once. V gene TRBV6-2 or TRBV6-3 combines with J gene TRBJ2-7; 11 bases agree with TRBD1. V lost 3 bases to trimming and J lost 3 bases; unmatched junction nucleotides: 16. Germline lookup yields CDR1 MNHEY and CDR2 SVGEGT. The length of the CDR3 is 19 residues. The CDR3 DNA reads as TGTGCCAGCAGTTATTCCCGGACAGGGGGCGCATCGATTTACTACGAGCAGTACTTC. Translated: CASSYSRTGGASIYYEQYF.

The chain is built from TRBV30 and TRBJ1-6, with 7 nucleotides matching TRBD1. This CDR3 has 15 amino acids. Germline assignment: CDR1 GTSNPN and CDR2 SVGIG (reference sequence). V dropped 8 bases and J dropped 0; count of bases not matched to a gene: 7. The DNA of the CDR3 is TGTGCCCGCAGACAGGGAAGCTCCTATAATTCACCCCTCCACTTT. Protein product: CARRQGSSYNSPLHF.

This chain uses TRBV7-9 with TRBJ1-3; D ambiguous. This CDR3 contains 14 residues. Per germline, CDR1 SEHNR and CDR2 FQNEAQ (reference sequence). Deletions cut 5 bases from V and 0 bases from J, with 8 bases between. CDR3: CASSHQFSGNTIYF. The CDR3 DNA follows: TGTGCCAGCAGCCATCAGTTCTCTGGAAACACCATATATTTT.

The chain employs TRBV7-9 and TRBJ2-7; unclear D gene. CDR3 size: 12 residues. The germline V gene has CDR1 SEHNR and CDR2 FQNEAQ (reference sequence). The ends were cut back, 2 bases at V and 3 bases at J, with 5 bases in the middle. CDR3 amino acids: CASSLTDYEQYF. The CDR3 DNA is TGTGCCAGCAGCTTAACTGACTACGAGCAGTACTTC.

This clone was counted between two and nine times. This sequence joins TRBV7-9 and TRBJ1-1, with D possibly being TRBD1 (6 bases). Per germline, CDR1 SEHNR and CDR2 FQNEAQ (reference sequence). Trimming removed 0 bases from V and 4 bases from J, with 9 bases in between. The CDR3 length is 14 residues. CDR3 in amino acids: CASSLAQGGTEAFF. As DNA, the CDR3 is TGTGCCAGCAGCTTAGCGCAAGGGGGCACTGAAGCTTTCTTT.

The table lists this clone with a few counts. This rearrangement joins TRBV27 to TRBJ2-5, with TRBD1 as a possible D gene (5 bases). Trimming cost V 3 bases and J 7 bases, with 18 bases left between them. The CDR3 contains 15 residues. CDR1 and CDR2 from the germline V gene are MNHEY and SMNVEV (reference sequence). DNA of the CDR3: TGTGCCAGCAGTTTCAACAGGATGCTACTGGGGACCCAGTACTTC. Translated: CASSFNRMLLGTQYF.

The chain carries TRBV5-4 and TRBJ2-3, with TRBD1 identical over 7 bases. CDR1 and CDR2 from the germline V gene are SGHNT and YYREEE (reference sequence). Germline trimming cut 0 bases from V and 7 bases from J; bases unmatched to any gene: 8. The CDR3 is made up of 15 amino acids. The CDR3 DNA reads as TGTGCCAGCAGCTTGGTGGGGACAGAATCAAATACGCAGTATTTT. Protein sequence: CASSLVGTESNTQYF.

The gene calls are TRBV2 and TRBJ1-5, with 11 nucleotides matching TRBD1. There are 16 residues in the CDR3. Per the germline V gene, CDR1 is SNHLY and CDR2 is FYNNEI. V trimming: 6 bases; J trimming: 0 bases; junction bases outside the gene matches: 4. Written as DNA, the CDR3 is TGTGCCAGCAGAGGGACAGGGGGAACTAGCAATCAGCCCCAGCATTTT. Translated, it gives CASRGTGGTSNQPQHF. The entire variable domain, with the rest obtained from reference TRBV2 and TRBJ1-5, is as follows: EPEVTQTPSHQVTQMGQEVILRCVPISNHLYFYWYRQILGQKVEFLVSFYNNEISEKSEIFDDQFSVERPDGSNFTLKIRSTKLEDSAMYFCASRGTGGTSNQPQHFGDGTRLSIL.

V usage is TRBV2 and J usage is TRBJ1-5; D may be TRBD1 (5 bases). Trimming pared 8 bases from V and 6 bases from J, leaving 11 bases between. CDR3 length: 12 amino acids. Germline assignment: CDR1 SNHLY and CDR2 FYNNEI. The CDR3 sequence: CASAGRGQPQHF. As DNA, the CDR3 is TGTGCCAGCGCGGGGAGGGGTCAGCCCCAGCATTTT.

V usage is TRBV5-1 and J usage is TRBJ2-7; D is possibly TRBD1 (5 bases). Trimming pared 5 bases from V and 3 bases from J, leaving 9 bases between. Germline CDR1 and CDR2: SGHRS and YFSETQ. The CDR3 totals 12 residues. CDR3: CASSGANYEQYF. The CDR3 bases are TGCGCCAGCAGTGGGGCGAACTACGAGCAGTACTTC.

The J gene is TRBJ2-7, the V gene TRBV27, with TRBD2 matching over 12 bases. V lost 10 bases, J lost 7 bases, and 8 bases stayed unmatched. The CDR3 extends over 13 amino acids. Germline V gene data show CDR1 as MNHEY and CDR2 as SMNVEV (reference sequence). CDR3 protein: CATRLAGAGEQYF. The CDR3 DNA is TGTGCCACACGACTAGCGGGAGCGGGGGAGCAGTACTTC.

In its sample, this clone was seen once. The genes are TRBV5-8 and TRBJ1-6; the match to TRBD1 covers 8 bases. Germline V CDR1 and CDR2: SGHTS, YDEGEE. The CDR3 loop spans 14 amino acids. The J segment lost 7 bases and the V segment lost 4 bases, leaving 4 bases of the junction unmatched. The CDR3 here is CASSQGQENSPLHF. CDR3 sequence (DNA): TGTGCCAGCAGCCAGGGACAGGAGAATTCACCCCTCCACTTT.